This T cell receptor (beta chain) emerged from a study of cytomegalovirus exposure and HLA in healthy donors. Study background: From around 180 million T cells, an earlier analysis saw 117 million unique TCR beta sequences.

The trim removed 1 base at V and 3 bases at J, leaving 4 bases unmatched. The CDR3 is made up of 15 amino acids. In germline, CDR1 is MGHRA, CDR2 YSYEKL. Whole-study findings and limits: As a later analysis showed, several of the most significant clusters appeared to be linked to common viral pathogens. In vitro, three CMV-associated chains proved specific for CMV antigens.

A word on this clone: No antigen is known for it.

PCR primers comprised 60 Vbeta and 13 Jbeta primers. This table comes from immunoSEQ multiplex PCR, and its TCRdb copy is limited to in-frame clones, with some not included. The sample yields fewer than 130,000 clones, about 73% seen once. V is TRBV4-1 and J is TRBJ2-7; 9 bases line up with TRBD1. The sample consisted of PBMCs. This TCR derives from a young woman in good health and CMV-seronegative. DNA of the CDR3: TGCGCCAGCAGCCAAGGGACAGGGGAATTCTACGAGCAGTACTTC. Protein product: CASSQGTGEFYEQYF.